Sequencing of this T cell receptor (beta chain) was carried out in a study of molecular identifiers for immune sequencing clone quantification. TCRdb called the PCR reads again in MiXCR, with one record for every CDR3 protein. The top ten hold roughly 0.8% of the sample, which has 90,000 or so distinct CDR3 sequences, 20% to 25% seen once. Only a few counts were recorded for this clonotype. Sorted naive CD8 T cells were those defined as CD8+CD4-CCR7+CD45RA+. Sequencing was performed on naive CD8+ T cells from blood, with Jurkat cell RNA spiked in. Subset given: FACS-sorted CD8+CD4-CCR7+CD45RA+ naive T cells. The sequence was obtained from a human donor in good health. Some libraries in this study had Jurkat cell RNA spiked in.

The CDR3 reads CASSEWVAGRITDTQYF. CDR3 nucleotide sequence: TGTGCCAGCAGTGAATGGGTAGCGGGGAGGATCACAGATACGCAGTATTTT. The chain employs TRBV25-1 and TRBJ2-3, with 8 bases that match TRBD2. This CDR3 comprises 17 residues. Germline trimming cut 1 base from V and 2 bases from J; bases unmatched to any gene: 8. The germline V gene encodes CDR1 MGHDK and CDR2 SYGVNS.